The 29 T cell receptor beta chains below come from one sample, sequenced in a study of radiation and T cells in renal cell carcinoma (TCRdb year 2020). The library was generated by the immunoSEQ multiplex PCR assay. The clones in this table, taken by TCRdb from immuneACCESS, are in-frame only. Not every clone is retained; where verified, under half of the shortfall comes from an unresolved V gene, and the cause of the rest is unknown. The sample data list roughly 130,000 clones, and about 88% of these were observed just once. The ten largest account for about 5.6% of the sample. What this sample's time point label stands for: blood 2 weeks post-SBRT. Reading the label with the study, this specimen's treatment or condition is: 15 Gy SBRT to primary tumor, nephrectomy 4 weeks later. Sequenced here: blood, sampled from a patient whose treatment included radiotherapy and nephrectomy. These receptors were collected from an older woman with renal cell carcinoma.

The chain recombines TRBV2 with TRBJ2-1, with a weak D call TRBD1 (6 bases). Germline CDR1 and CDR2: SNHLY and FYNNEI. V was pared by 1 base and J by 8 bases, with 24 bases between. CDR3 length: 18 residues. Here the CDR3 reads CASSEVIFGEGKGDEQFF. The CDR3 DNA reads TGTGCCAGCAGTGAAGTAATCTTCGGAGAGGGTAAGGGGGATGAGCAGTTCTTC.

The chain joins TRBV30 to TRBJ2-7; 9 bases are shared with TRBD2. The CDR3 length is 19 residues. V lost 4 bases and J lost 2; bases outside the gene matches: 21. Germline loops: CDR1 GTSNPN, CDR2 SVGIG (reference sequence). In DNA form, the CDR3 reads TGTGCCTGGACCTCTACCCAGACTAGCGGAACATATCCCCCCTACGAGCAGTACTTC. It encodes CAWTSTQTSGTYPPYEQYF.

The chain joins TRBV11-2 to TRBJ2-5; D uncertain. This CDR3 region has 13 residues. The germline CDR1 and CDR2 sequences are SGHAT and FQNNGV. V lost 0 bases, J lost 7 bases, and 9 bases lay in between. DNA for the CDR3: TGTGCCAGCAGCTTAGATCGGGCGTTGACCCAGTACTTC. Protein product: CASSLDRALTQYF.

The chain employs TRBV5-1 and TRBJ1-1; the D is unclear. Trimming left V 1 base short and J 4 bases short, with 11 bases between. The CDR3 extends over 14 amino acids. Germline V gene lookup returns CDR1 SGHRS and CDR2 YFSETQ. CDR3 DNA sequence: TGCGCCAGCAGCTTGCGGCAAACGAGCACTGAAGCTTTCTTT. Translated, it gives CASSLRQTSTEAFF. The full variable domain, its missing parts supplied by reference TRBV5-1 and TRBJ1-1, is KAGVTQTPRYLIKTRGQQVTLSCSPISGHRSVSWYQQTPGQGLQFLFEYFSETQRNKGNFPGRFSGRQFSNSRSEMNVSTLELGDSALYLCASSLRQTSTEAFFGQGTRLTVV.

V is TRBV7-9 and J is TRBJ2-5; TRBD2 agrees at 7 bases. J was trimmed by 7 bases and V by 7 bases; bases with no gene match: 9. CDR3 length equals 13 residues. Germline lookup yields CDR1 SEHNR and CDR2 FQNEAQ (reference sequence). The CDR3 reads CASTGPGGGTQYF. The CDR3, as DNA: TGTGCCAGCACCGGACCGGGCGGGGGGACCCAGTACTTC.

This clone was detected a few times. This sequence joins TRBV30 and TRBJ1-1, with 8 bases that match TRBD1. After removal of 7 bases from V and 5 bases from J, the junction contained 9 bases not matched to a gene. The CDR3 extends over 13 amino acids. The germline CDR1 and CDR2 sequences are GTSNPN and SVGIG (reference sequence). This chain's CDR3 is CALAGGYGTEAFF. The CDR3 DNA follows: TGTGCCTTAGCAGGGGGCTACGGTACTGAAGCTTTCTTT.

The chain links TRBV19 to TRBJ1-2; D possibly corresponds to TRBD1 (6 bases). The germline CDR1 and CDR2 sequences are LNHDA and SQIVND (reference sequence). The CDR3 runs 20 residues. Trimming cost V 3 bases and J 5 bases, with 31 bases left between them. This chain's CDR3 is CASSIPEWGRGQTFNYGYTF. DNA for the CDR3: TGTGCCAGTAGTATCCCCGAGTGGGGGAGGGGACAAACTTTTAATTATGGCTACACCTTC.

V gene TRBV5-1 combines with J gene TRBJ2-3; the D is unclear. The CDR3 is made up of 14 amino acids. The germline gives CDR1 SGHRS, CDR2 YFSETQ. With 0 bases removed from V and 2 bases from J, the gap between germline ends came to 7 bases. As DNA, the CDR3 is TGCGCCAGCAGCTTGGACAGACCCACAGATACGCAGTATTTT. As protein: CASSLDRPTDTQYF.

This chain uses TRBV5-3 with TRBJ1-5, with D uncertain. TRBV5-3 counts as an open reading frame of uncertain function. The V and J ends lost 1 base and 7 bases respectively, with 15 bases between them. This CDR3 contains 15 residues. The CDR3 sequence: CARSLWSPGGQPQHF. For the CDR3, the DNA is TGTGCCAGAAGCTTGTGGTCCCCGGGAGGACAGCCCCAGCATTTT.

The chain links TRBV18 to TRBJ1-4; no firm D call. CDR3 size: 13 residues. CDR1 and CDR2 (germline): KGHSH, LQKENI. Between the trimmed V and J ends, which lost 1 base and 4 bases, there was a span of 4 bases. CDR3: CASSPRYNEKLFF. The CDR3 DNA reads TGTGCCAGCTCACCACGGTATAATGAAAAACTGTTTTTT.

V usage is TRBV7-2 and J usage is TRBJ2-3; possibly TRBD2 for D (6 bases). V lost 7 bases to trimming and J lost 1 base, with 12 bases between them. Germline V CDR1 and CDR2: SGHTA, FQGNSA. The CDR3 consists of 14 residues. The chain's CDR3 is CASIQRARTDTQYF. The CDR3 DNA reads as TGTGCCAGCATCCAGCGGGCCCGCACAGATACGCAGTATTTT.

The V call is TRBV6-5, the J call TRBJ1-2; 7 positions match TRBD1. Germline V gene sequence: CDR1 MNHEY, CDR2 SVGAGI. The CDR3 extends over 15 amino acids. J was trimmed by 6 bases and V by 0 bases; bases with no gene match: 7. The DNA of the CDR3 is TGTGCCAGCAGTTACTCGTACAGGGGAGAGGATGGCTACACCTTC. Residues: CASSYSYRGEDGYTF.

The chain joins TRBV27 to TRBJ2-7; 9 bases fit TRBD1. V trimming: 5 bases; J trimming: 5 bases; junction bases outside the gene matches: 10. This CDR3 has 15 residues. Germline V gene lookup returns CDR1 MNHEY and CDR2 SMNVEV (reference sequence). CDR3 nucleotides: TGTGCCAGCAGTCAATTCGGACAGGGGTCCCACGAGCAGTACTTC. This translates into CASSQFGQGSHEQYF.

The genes are TRBV18 and TRBJ1-5; perhaps TRBD1 as D (5 bases). The ends were cut back, 3 bases at V and 7 bases at J, with 10 bases in the middle. CDR3 length: 13 amino acids. Germline CDR1 reads KGHSH; CDR2 reads LQKENI. DNA of the CDR3: TGTGCCAGCTCACCCGGGGGGAAGCAGCCCCAGCATTTT. Translated: CASSPGGKQPQHF. The variable domain in full, completed from reference TRBV18 and TRBJ1-5, reads NAGVMQNPRHLVRRRGQEARLRCSPMKGHSHVYWYRQLPEEGLKFMVYLQKENIIDESGMPKERFSAEFPKEGPSILRIQQVVRGDSAAYFCASSPGGKQPQHFGDGTRLSIL.

CDR3 nucleotide sequence: TGTGCCAGCAGCTTAAACGGGATGGGATCTCAGCCCCAGCATTTT. It translates to CASSLNGMGSQPQHF. The chain couples TRBV7-3 to TRBJ1-5; unclear D gene. Germline CDR1 and CDR2: SGHTA and FQGTGA. CDR3 size: 15 residues. Trimming removed 1 base at V and 6 bases at J, with 13 bases between.

There are a few counts of this clone. At one boundary the junction diverges from the germline segment, which might be a read error. The rearrangement joins TRBV7-7 to TRBJ2-7; D may be TRBD1 (5 bases). The CDR3 contains 14 residues. Germline CDR1 is SSHAT and CDR2 is FNYEAQ (reference sequence). In nucleotides, the CDR3 is TGTGCTAGCAGCTTAGGTACAGGCTCCTACGAGCAGTACTTC. Amino acid sequence: CASSLGTGSYEQYF.

The genes are TRBV4-3 and TRBJ2-3; D unclear. The germline V gene has CDR1 LGHNA and CDR2 YSLEER. CDR3 size: 12 residues. V gave up 4 bases and J gave up 5 bases, with 7 bases separating them. The CDR3: CASSRVGDTQYF. The DNA of the CDR3 is TGCGCCAGCAGCCGGGTCGGAGATACGCAGTATTTT.

The genes are TRBV10-1 and TRBJ2-5; no firm D call. The CDR3 runs to 11 residues. V lost 1 base, J lost 4 bases, and 1 base lay in between. Germline loops: CDR1 WNHNN, CDR2 SYGVQD (reference sequence). The CDR3 nucleotides read TGCGCCAGCAGTGAGTTAGAGACCCAGTACTTC. It translates to CASSELETQYF.

This chain joins TRBV19 and TRBJ1-2; D remains ambiguous. Germline V CDR1 and CDR2: LNHDA, SQIVND (reference sequence). This CDR3 spans 14 amino acids. V lost 3 bases, J lost 0 bases, and 8 bases lay in between. CDR3 DNA sequence: TGTGCCAGTAGTATCCAGCGAGCTAACTATGGCTACACCTTC. This encodes CASSIQRANYGYTF.

The rearrangement joins TRBV4-1 to TRBJ1-6, with TRBD1 identical over 7 bases. J gave up 7 bases and V 0 bases, and 6 bases lay outside the gene matches. Germline V lookup: CDR1 MGHRA, CDR2 YSYEKL. CDR3 length: 16 amino acids. CDR3 in amino acids: CASSQEGQNRNSPLHF. CDR3 sequence (DNA): TGCGCCAGCAGCCAAGAGGGACAGAATCGGAATTCACCCCTCCACTTT.

This clone was seen a handful of times. The V call is TRBV19, the J call TRBJ1-5; TRBD1 is a possible D gene (5 bases). CDR1 and CDR2 (germline): LNHDA, SQIVND (reference sequence). The CDR3 has 15 amino acids. V dropped 6 bases and J dropped 4 bases, with 16 bases sitting between them. The CDR3 DNA follows: TGTGCCAGTAGCACCTCCACAGGTCCTAATCAGCCCCAGCATTTT. Its translation is CASSTSTGPNQPQHF.

The rearrangement joins TRBV7-2 to TRBJ1-2; perhaps TRBD1 as D (6 bases). Germline V gives CDR1 SGHTA, CDR2 FQGNSA. The CDR3 runs to 16 residues. Trimming removed 5 bases at V and 3 bases at J, with 19 bases between. The CDR3 loop reads CASSADSTGYHYGYTF. The CDR3 nucleotides are TGTGCCAGCAGCGCGGACAGTACAGGGTACCACTATGGCTACACCTTC.

The sample holds one count of this clone. The chain couples TRBV30 to TRBJ1-2, with 8 bases that match TRBD1. Trimming took 2 bases from V and 4 from J; bases not matched to a gene: 6. The length of the CDR3 is 14 residues. CDR1 and CDR2 from the germline V gene are GTSNPN and SVGIG (reference sequence). CDR3 DNA: TGTGCCTGGAGTCTCACAGGGGGGAGCTATGGCTACACCTTC. Translation: CAWSLTGGSYGYTF.

This clone was found once. This chain connects TRBV5-6 to TRBJ1-6; 9 nucleotides match TRBD1. Per germline, CDR1 SGHDT and CDR2 YYEEEE. CDR3 length: 14 amino acids. J lost 10 bases, V lost 3 bases, and 5 bases had no gene match. The CDR3 DNA reads TGTGCCAGCAGCTGGGGACAGGGAGGGTCACCCCTCCACTTT. It translates to CASSWGQGGSPLHF.

This clone has a handful of counts. The chain carries TRBV7-9 and TRBJ1-2; 12 positions agree with TRBD1. Germline lookup yields CDR1 SEHNR and CDR2 FQNEAQ (reference sequence). The V segment lost 6 bases and the J segment 2 bases; nucleotides outside the gene matches: 4. CDR3 length equals 15 residues. CDR3 bases: TGTGCCAGCAGACCCGGGACAGGGGGCAACTATGGCTACACCTTC. It encodes CASRPGTGGNYGYTF.

The chain is built from TRBV5-4 and TRBJ2-2, with 7 positions matching TRBD2. The ends lost 0 bases at V and 1 base at J; junction bases unmatched: 0. CDR1 and CDR2 (germline): SGHNT, YYREEE (reference sequence). The CDR3 has 15 residues. In nucleotides, the CDR3 is TGTGCCAGCAGCTTGGCTAGCGGGAACACCGGGGAGCTGTTTTTT. As protein: CASSLASGNTGELFF.

This rearrangement joins TRBV7-2 to TRBJ2-7; 9 bases agree with TRBD1. The V gene end was trimmed by 2 bases and the J gene end by 3 bases; junction bases not matched to a gene: 8. The CDR3 consists of 16 residues. CDR1 and CDR2 from the germline V gene are SGHTA and FQGNSA. Here the CDR3 DNA reads TGTGCCAGCAGCTTACGGCGACCGGGACAGGGCTACGAGCAGTACTTC. Its translation is CASSLRRPGQGYEQYF.

The CDR3 loop reads CSVETYDGGFYGYTF. The DNA for the CDR3 is TGCAGCGTTGAAACCTATGACGGGGGCTTCTATGGCTACACCTTC. The rearrangement uses TRBV29-1 and TRBJ1-2; D is perhaps TRBD1 (6 bases). The CDR3 has 15 amino acids. V lost 2 bases to trimming and J lost 4 bases, with 17 bases between them. Per the germline V gene, CDR1 is SQVTM and CDR2 is ANQGSEA.

The chain links TRBV19 to TRBJ2-7; 11 bases agree with TRBD1. From germline, CDR1 is LNHDA and CDR2 SQIVND (reference sequence). J gave up 1 base and V 1 base, and 0 bases lay outside the gene matches. The CDR3 consists of 15 residues. CDR3: CASSIGDRGSYEQYF. The DNA for the CDR3 is TGTGCCAGTAGTATAGGGGACAGGGGGTCCTACGAGCAGTACTTC.